This TCR beta chain was recorded in a study of molecular identifiers for immune sequencing clone quantification. TCRdb re-called the PCR reads with MiXCR, one entry per CDR3 protein. The sample contains tens of thousands of distinct CDR3 sequences, around 19% of which appear only once. In its sample, this clonotype was seen a few times. The antigen remains unidentified. Germline CDR1 is SGDLS and CDR2 is YYNGEE. V shed 4 bases, J shed 2 bases, and the junction held 4 bases outside the gene matches. The CDR3 contains 14 residues. Regarding the study as a whole: Sizes of clones that are highly expanded could be underestimated (if identical TCR molecules share a barcode).

This chain uses TRBV9 with TRBJ2-7; 9 bases align to TRBD2. The sample consisted of naive CD8+ T cells from blood, with Jurkat cell RNA spiked in. The sample's subset: FACS-sorted CD8+CD4-CCR7+CD45RA+ naive T cells. This receptor was taken from a human donor in good health. Some libraries in this study had Jurkat cell RNA spiked in. The CDR3 bases are TGTGCCAGCAGCCTCAGCGGGGGGCCCTACGAGCAGTACTTC. Amino acids: CASSLSGGPYEQYF.